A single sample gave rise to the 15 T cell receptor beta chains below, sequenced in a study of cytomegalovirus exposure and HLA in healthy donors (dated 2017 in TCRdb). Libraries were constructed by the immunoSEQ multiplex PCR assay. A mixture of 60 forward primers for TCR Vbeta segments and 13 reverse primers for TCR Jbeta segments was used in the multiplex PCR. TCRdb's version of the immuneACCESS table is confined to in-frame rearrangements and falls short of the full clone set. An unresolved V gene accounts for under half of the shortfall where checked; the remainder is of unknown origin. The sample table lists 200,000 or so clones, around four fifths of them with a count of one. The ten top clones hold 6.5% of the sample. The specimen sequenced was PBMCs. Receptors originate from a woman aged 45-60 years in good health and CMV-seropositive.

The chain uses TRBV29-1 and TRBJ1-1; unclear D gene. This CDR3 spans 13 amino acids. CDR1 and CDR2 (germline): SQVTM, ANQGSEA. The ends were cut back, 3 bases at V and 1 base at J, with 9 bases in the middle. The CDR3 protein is CSVDHGRNTEAFF. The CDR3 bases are TGCAGCGTTGATCATGGGAGGAACACTGAAGCTTTCTTT.

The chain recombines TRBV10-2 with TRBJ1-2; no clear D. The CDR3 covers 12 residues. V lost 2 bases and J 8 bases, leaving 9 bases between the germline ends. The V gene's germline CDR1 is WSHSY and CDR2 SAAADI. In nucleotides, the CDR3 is TGCGCCAGCAGTGAGCGGGGATGGGGCTACACCTTC. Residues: CASSERGWGYTF.

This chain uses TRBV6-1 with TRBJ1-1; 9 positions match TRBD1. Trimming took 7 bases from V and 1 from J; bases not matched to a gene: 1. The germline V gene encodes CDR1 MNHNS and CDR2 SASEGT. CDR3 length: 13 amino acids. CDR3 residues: CASTDRGNTEAFF. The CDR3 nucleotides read TGTGCCAGCACGGACAGGGGGAACACTGAAGCTTTCTTT.

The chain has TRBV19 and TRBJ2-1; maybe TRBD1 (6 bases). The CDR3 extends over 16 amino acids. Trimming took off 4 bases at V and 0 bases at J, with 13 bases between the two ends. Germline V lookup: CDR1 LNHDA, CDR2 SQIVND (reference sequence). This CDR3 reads CASSRWTASSYNEQFF. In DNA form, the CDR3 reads TGTGCCAGTAGTAGATGGACAGCGAGCTCCTACAATGAGCAGTTCTTC.

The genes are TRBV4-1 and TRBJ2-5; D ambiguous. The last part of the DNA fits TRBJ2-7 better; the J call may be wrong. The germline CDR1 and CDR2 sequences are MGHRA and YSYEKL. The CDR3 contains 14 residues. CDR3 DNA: TGCGCCAGCAGCCGGTCACCTCTAGTAGGCGAGCAGTACTTC. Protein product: CASSRSPLVGEQYF.

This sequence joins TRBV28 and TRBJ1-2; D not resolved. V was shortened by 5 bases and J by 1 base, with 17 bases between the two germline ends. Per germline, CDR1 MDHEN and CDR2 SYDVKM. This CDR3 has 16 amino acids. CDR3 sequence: CASSAGRINLNYGYTF. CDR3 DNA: TGTGCCAGCAGTGCAGGCAGGATTAACCTTAACTATGGCTACACCTTC.

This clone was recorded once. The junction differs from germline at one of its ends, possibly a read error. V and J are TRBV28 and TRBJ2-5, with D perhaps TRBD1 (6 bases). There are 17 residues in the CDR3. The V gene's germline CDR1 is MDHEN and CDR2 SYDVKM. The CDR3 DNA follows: TGTGCCAGTAGTTTCCCATTCGGACAGAAAATACAAGAGACCCAGTACTTC. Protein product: CASSFPFGQKIQETQYF.

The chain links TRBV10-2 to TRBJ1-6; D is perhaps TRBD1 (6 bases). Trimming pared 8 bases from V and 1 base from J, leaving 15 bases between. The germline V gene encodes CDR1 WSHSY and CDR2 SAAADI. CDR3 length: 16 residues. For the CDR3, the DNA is TGCGCCAGCTCGGGGAGACAGGCGTCCTATAATTCACCCCTCCACTTT. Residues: CASSGRQASYNSPLHF.

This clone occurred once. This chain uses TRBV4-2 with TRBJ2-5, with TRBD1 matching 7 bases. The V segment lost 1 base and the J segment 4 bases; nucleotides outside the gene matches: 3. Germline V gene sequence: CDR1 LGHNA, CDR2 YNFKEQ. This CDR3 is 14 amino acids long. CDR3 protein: CASSQVRGSETQYF. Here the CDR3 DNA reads TGTGCCAGCAGCCAAGTCAGGGGGTCAGAGACCCAGTACTTC.

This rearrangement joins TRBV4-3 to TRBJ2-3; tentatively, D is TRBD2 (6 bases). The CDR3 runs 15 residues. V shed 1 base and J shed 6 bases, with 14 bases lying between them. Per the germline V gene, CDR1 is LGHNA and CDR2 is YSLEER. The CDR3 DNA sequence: TGCGCCAGCAGCCAAGGGCGGGGCAGAGGGGATACGCAGTATTTT. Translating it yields CASSQGRGRGDTQYF.

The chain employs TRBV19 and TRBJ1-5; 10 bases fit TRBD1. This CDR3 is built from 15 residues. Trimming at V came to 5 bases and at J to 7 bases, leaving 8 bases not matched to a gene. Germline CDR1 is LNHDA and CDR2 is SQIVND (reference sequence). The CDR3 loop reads CASSSRDRGHQPQHF. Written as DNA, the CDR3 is TGTGCCAGTAGTTCCCGGGACAGGGGACACCAGCCCCAGCATTTT.

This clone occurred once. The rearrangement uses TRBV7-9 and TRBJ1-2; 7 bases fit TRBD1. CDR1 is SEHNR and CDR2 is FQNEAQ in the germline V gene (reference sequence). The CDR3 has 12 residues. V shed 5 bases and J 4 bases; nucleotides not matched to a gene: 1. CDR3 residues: CASSRDSYGYTF. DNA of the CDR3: TGTGCCAGCAGCCGGGACAGCTATGGCTACACCTTC.

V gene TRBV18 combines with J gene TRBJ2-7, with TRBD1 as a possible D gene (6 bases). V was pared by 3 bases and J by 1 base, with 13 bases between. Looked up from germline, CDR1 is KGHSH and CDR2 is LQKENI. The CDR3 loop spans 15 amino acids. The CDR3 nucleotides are TGTGCCAGCTCACCCAGGGGAAAATCATCCTACGAGCAGTACTTC. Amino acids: CASSPRGKSSYEQYF. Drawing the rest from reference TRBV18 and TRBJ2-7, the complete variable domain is NAGVMQNPRHLVRRRGQEARLRCSPMKGHSHVYWYRQLPEEGLKFMVYLQKENIIDESGMPKERFSAEFPKEGPSILRIQQVVRGDSAAYFCASSPRGKSSYEQYFGPGTRLTVT.

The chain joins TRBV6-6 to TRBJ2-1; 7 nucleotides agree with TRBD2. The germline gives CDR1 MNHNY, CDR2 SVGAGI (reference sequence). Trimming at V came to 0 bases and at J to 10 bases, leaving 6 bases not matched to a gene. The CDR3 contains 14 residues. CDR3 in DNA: TGTGCCAGCAGTTACTCGAATCCGGGGGGAGAGCAGTTCTTC. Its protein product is CASSYSNPGGEQFF.

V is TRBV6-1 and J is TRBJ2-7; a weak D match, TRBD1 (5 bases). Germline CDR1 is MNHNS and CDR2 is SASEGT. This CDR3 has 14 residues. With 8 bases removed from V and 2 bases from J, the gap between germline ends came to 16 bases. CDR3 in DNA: TGTGCCAGCGTAGAAAGAGGACAAACCTACGAGCAGTACTTC. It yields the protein CASVERGQTYEQYF.